The 14 T cell receptor beta chains reported below all come from one sample, sequenced in a study of beta chain features in type 1 diabetes. Sequencing targeted expressed TCRB transcripts, as all isolated RNA had been reverse transcribed. Clones were sequenced by immunoSEQ multiplex PCR, and TCRdb holds only the in-frame ones, with some missing. The sample includes about half a million clones, approximately 30% of them seen just once. The sample consisted of naive CD4+ T cells from blood. The receptors were sampled from a man between 18 and 29 years old in good health.

The V and J genes are TRBV7-2 and TRBJ2-1; D call uncertain. Germline-derived CDR1 and CDR2 are SGHTA and FQGNSA. The germline V and J ends were trimmed by 3 bases and 12 bases, with 3 bases remaining between them. The CDR3 is made up of 9 amino acids. In DNA form, the CDR3 reads TGTGCCAGCAGCTTTGGGCAGTTCTTC. It encodes CASSFGQFF.

The chain links TRBV7-9 to TRBJ2-1; D is unresolved. The CDR3 has 15 amino acids. Germline lookup yields CDR1 SEHNR and CDR2 FQNEAQ (reference sequence). V was pared by 3 bases and J by 6 bases, with 15 bases between. CDR3 nucleotides: TGTGCCAGCAGCTTCGCCGGCCTCTGGGGCAATGAGCAGTTCTTC. It translates to CASSFAGLWGNEQFF.

The chain has TRBV30 and TRBJ2-1; D might be TRBD1 or TRBD2, each matching 5 bases. Germline values: CDR1 GTSNPN, CDR2 SVGIG (reference sequence). With 4 bases removed from V and 0 bases from J, the gap between germline ends came to 10 bases. The CDR3 is 14 amino acids. CDR3 region: CAWTRDASYNEQFF. CDR3 coding DNA: TGTGCCTGGACCCGGGACGCCTCCTACAATGAGCAGTTCTTC.

This sequence joins TRBV27 and TRBJ1-5, with D perhaps matching TRBD1 (5 bases). The CDR3 spans 12 residues. Germline V gene data show CDR1 as MNHEY and CDR2 as SMNVEV (reference sequence). The V end lost 5 bases, the J end lost 5 bases, and 7 bases lay between the germline ends. DNA for the CDR3: TGTGCCAGCAGTCCGACAGATCAGCCCCAGCATTTT. Translated, it gives CASSPTDQPQHF.

The rearrangement links TRBV9 to TRBJ2-3, with no clear D. Trimming left V 3 bases short and J 1 base short, with 12 bases between. Looked up from germline, CDR1 is SGDLS and CDR2 is YYNGEE. This CDR3 has 15 residues. For the CDR3, the DNA is TGTGCCAGCAGCGGTCCTGACCGACGCACAGATACGCAGTATTTT. Residues: CASSGPDRRTDTQYF.

The CDR3 DNA follows: TGCGCCAGCAGCCCCCTTGCGGGTGGCCTATACAATGAGCAGTTCTTC. As protein: CASSPLAGGLYNEQFF. The chain carries TRBV5-1 and TRBJ2-1, with a possible D match to TRBD2 (5 bases). The V gene lost 4 bases and the J gene lost 4 bases, with 18 bases spanning the gap. The CDR3 extends over 16 amino acids. The V gene's germline CDR1 is SGHRS and CDR2 YFSETQ.

In regard to this clone: The same CDR3 can be traced to other DNA sequences in this sample. This chain joins TRBV7-9 and TRBJ1-1; D is uncertain. Germline V CDR1 and CDR2: SEHNR, FQNEAQ (reference sequence). V gave up 2 bases and J gave up 1 base, with 5 bases separating them. The CDR3 length is 13 residues. CDR3 region: CASSLLTNTEAFF. The CDR3 DNA reads TGTGCCAGCAGCTTACTCACGAACACTGAAGCTTTCTTT.

In DNA form, the CDR3 reads TGCGCCAGCAGCCAAGGTGCCGCCCCAACTAATGAAAAACTGTTTTTT. Translating it yields CASSQGAAPTNEKLFF. This chain links TRBV4-3 with TRBJ1-4; no clear D. This CDR3 contains 16 residues. Germline lookup yields CDR1 LGHNA and CDR2 YSLEER. Trimming shortened V by 1 base and J by 0 bases, and 9 bases separated the two germline ends.

Note on this clone: Other DNA sequences in this sample translate to the same CDR3. The V and J genes are TRBV14 and TRBJ2-5; D remains unclear. Germline CDR1 SGHDN, CDR2 FVKESK. The CDR3 length is 13 residues. The germline V and J ends were trimmed by 4 bases and 0 bases, with 6 bases remaining between them. The CDR3 DNA is TGTGCCAGCAGCCGCCAGTACCAAGAGACCCAGTACTTC. Its translation: CASSRQYQETQYF.

In its sample, this clone was seen a few times. V is TRBV14 and J is TRBJ1-4, with 9 nucleotides matching TRBD1. Germline loops: CDR1 SGHDN, CDR2 FVKESK. This CDR3 spans 16 amino acids. The trim removed 2 bases at V and 8 bases at J, leaving 9 bases unmatched. The CDR3 nucleotides are TGTGCCAGCAGCCAATCGGCGGGGACAGGGCAAGAAAAACTGTTTTTT. Its protein product is CASSQSAGTGQEKLFF.

V is TRBV29-1 and J is TRBJ1-1; D not resolved. The CDR3 covers 12 residues. In germline, CDR1 is SQVTM, CDR2 ANQGSEA. The V and J ends lost 7 bases and 1 base respectively, with 10 bases between them. The CDR3 DNA reads as TGCAGCGCCCAAGGGTGGAACACTGAAGCTTTCTTT. Translating gives CSAQGWNTEAFF.

This clone was detected only a few times. The V gene is TRBV5-1, the J gene TRBJ1-1; D gene unclear. V lost 1 base and J lost 1, with 11 bases in between. Germline V gives CDR1 SGHRS, CDR2 YFSETQ. This CDR3 is built from 15 residues. The CDR3 nucleotides are TGCGCCAGCAGCTTGTTTCGGGCGGCGAACACTGAAGCTTTCTTT. It is translated as CASSLFRAANTEAFF.

The chain has TRBV20-1 and TRBJ2-3; D gene unclear. CDR1 is DFQATT and CDR2 is SNEGSKA in the germline V gene (reference sequence). Trimming pared 6 bases from V and 5 bases from J, leaving 9 bases between. CDR3 length: 11 amino acids. In DNA, the CDR3 is TGCAGTGCCAAGACGGGAGATACGCAGTATTTT. Its translation is CSAKTGDTQYF.

This clone was counted only a few times. Other DNA sequences in the same sample also yield this CDR3. The chain links TRBV7-2 to TRBJ1-2; D is ambiguous. Per germline, CDR1 SGHTA and CDR2 FQGNSA. This CDR3 region has 12 residues. V was pared by 2 bases and J by 6 bases, with 7 bases between. CDR3 residues: CASSLLRDGYTF. DNA for the CDR3: TGTGCCAGCAGCTTATTGAGGGATGGCTACACCTTC.